These 27 T cell receptor beta chains originate from one sample sequenced in a study of blood T cells in healthy people across ages. Combining a sample-barcoded 5' primer with a J-beta primer mix, a second PCR ran for roughly 7 to 12 cycles. TCRdb independently ran MiXCR on the 5' RACE reads; one entry per CDR3 protein. Counted here are approximately 800,000 distinct CDR3 sequences, roughly 40% occurring once; the ten biggest clones make up approximately 12%. Sequenced sample: blood. The source is a man in his late teens or twenties in good health.

The CDR3 spells CASSDTGGTGYGYTF. The CDR3 DNA reads TGTGCCAGCAGCGACACAGGGGGGACTGGTTACGGCTACACCTTC. This chain links TRBV2 with TRBJ1-2; 8 bases are shared with TRBD1. With 6 bases clipped from V and 8 bases from J, the junction kept 14 bases outside the gene matches. This CDR3 has 15 residues. Germline V lookup: CDR1 SNHLY, CDR2 FYNNEI.

This clonotype showed up many times. This rearrangement joins TRBV2 to TRBJ2-7, with D possibly called TRBD1 or TRBD2 (5 bases each). This CDR3 has 14 residues. Trimming removed 2 bases at V and 0 bases at J, with 8 bases between. The germline V gene encodes CDR1 SNHLY and CDR2 FYNNEI. The CDR3 protein is CASSEMGDSYEQYF. The CDR3 DNA is TGTGCCAGCAGTGAAATGGGGGACTCCTACGAGCAGTACTTC.

The V call is TRBV9, the J call TRBJ2-3; the match to TRBD1 covers 8 bases. V shed 6 bases and J 0 bases; nucleotides not matched to a gene: 6. Per the germline V gene, CDR1 is SGDLS and CDR2 is YYNGEE. The CDR3 length is 15 residues. The CDR3 here is CASIPGTGSTDTQYF. The CDR3 nucleotides read TGTGCCAGCATTCCCGGGACAGGCAGCACAGATACGCAGTATTTT.

This clonotype was detected only a few times. The chain has TRBV12-3 or TRBV12-4 and TRBJ2-2; D remains ambiguous. This CDR3 has 14 residues. Trimming left V 1 base short and J 5 bases short, with 8 bases between. DNA of the CDR3: TGTGCCAGCAGTTTAGGGTCGCCAACCGGGGAGCTGTTTTTT. Its translation is CASSLGSPTGELFF.

V and J are TRBV30 and TRBJ2-5; D is uncertain. The germline V gene encodes CDR1 GTSNPN and CDR2 SVGIG (reference sequence). This CDR3 has 13 residues. V was trimmed by 0 bases and J by 1 base, leaving 6 bases between them. As DNA, the CDR3 is TGTGCCTGGAGTGTGGGGTCCCAAGAGACCCAGTACTTC. Translated: CAWSVGSQETQYF.

About this clonotype: A clone one base away is much larger, so this may be a read error. The chain uses TRBV5-1 and TRBJ2-5, with D tentatively TRBD2 (5 bases). The last part of the DNA fits TRBJ2-1 better; the J call may be wrong. The CDR3 loop spans 14 amino acids. Looked up from germline, CDR1 is SGHRS and CDR2 is YFSETQ. CDR3 DNA sequence: TGCGCCAGCAGCCCGTTTGGAGGTCAAGAGACCCAGTTCTTC. Protein product: CASSPFGGQETQFF.

The chain couples TRBV6-2 or TRBV6-3 to TRBJ2-1; 9 bases are shared with TRBD1. Germline CDR1 is MNHEY and CDR2 is SVGEGT. The CDR3 extends over 17 amino acids. With 2 bases clipped from V and 2 bases from J, the junction kept 7 bases outside the gene matches. This CDR3 reads CASSYPITGGAYNEQFF. In nucleotides, the CDR3 is TGTGCCAGCAGTTACCCAATTACAGGGGGCGCCTACAATGAGCAGTTCTTC.

V is TRBV6-4 and J is TRBJ2-5; 9 bases align to TRBD1. Germline V CDR1 and CDR2: MRHNA, SNTAGT. After removal of 2 bases from V and 11 bases from J, the junction contained 15 bases not matched to a gene. The CDR3 sequence is 16 residues long. CDR3 bases: TGTGCCAGCAGTGACCCGACAGGGGGTAATATCAATGAGCAGTACTTC. Its translation is CASSDPTGGNINEQYF.

This clonotype was found a few times. The chain has TRBV12-5 and TRBJ2-3; D unresolved. V gave up 6 bases and J gave up 0 bases, with 4 bases separating them. From germline, CDR1 is LGHNT and CDR2 FRNRAP. This CDR3 is built from 12 residues. Written as DNA, the CDR3 is TGTGCTAGTGGCCCGAGCACAGATACGCAGTATTTT. Protein sequence: CASGPSTDTQYF.

This clonotype was picked up a small number of times. The CDR3 DNA reads as TGCAGTGCTAGAACCGAAGGGCAAGAGACCCAGTACTTC. This codes for CSARTEGQETQYF. The chain is built from TRBV20-1 and TRBJ2-5; no clear D. This CDR3 region has 13 residues. V was cut by 2 bases and J by 2 bases, with 9 bases left in between. Per the germline V gene, CDR1 is DFQATT and CDR2 is SNEGSKA (reference sequence).

The chain combines TRBV9 with TRBJ2-1, with D perhaps TRBD2 (6 bases). Trimming removed 8 bases from V and 5 bases from J, with 11 bases in between. The CDR3 is made up of 12 amino acids. Germline CDR1 is SGDLS and CDR2 is YYNGEE. The CDR3 sequence is CASGGFDNEQFF. The CDR3 nucleotides are TGTGCCAGTGGGGGGTTCGACAATGAGCAGTTCTTC. The variable domain in full, with the rest retrieved from reference TRBV9 and TRBJ2-1, is DSGVTQTPKHLITATGQRVTLRCSPRSGDLSVYWYQQSLDQGLQFLIQYYNGEERAKGNILERFSAQQFPDLHSELNLSSLELGDSALYFCASGGFDNEQFFGPGTRLTVL.

This clonotype was detected only a few times. One junction end disagrees with the germline gene, perhaps due to a read error. The chain uses TRBV5-1 and TRBJ1-1; D is perhaps TRBD1 (5 bases). This CDR3 spans 15 amino acids. Germline CDR1 is SGHRS and CDR2 is YFSETQ. This chain's CDR3 is CASSLRPGTNTEAFF. The CDR3 DNA is TGTGCCAGCAGTTTACGCCCGGGGACGAACACTGAAGCTTTCTTT.

This clonotype was recorded at least ten times. V gene TRBV7-2 combines with J gene TRBJ2-7, with 8 bases lining up with TRBD2. Trimming removed 1 base from V and 6 bases from J; junction bases left unmatched: 8. The CDR3 extends over 15 amino acids. Germline CDR1 and CDR2: SGHTA and FQGNSA. The CDR3 bases are TGTGCCAGCAGCTTAGTAGTGGGACTAGAGGGCGAGCAGTACTTC. Translating gives CASSLVVGLEGEQYF.

In its sample, this clonotype was seen many times. The chain carries TRBV25-1 and TRBJ1-2, with D perhaps matching TRBD1 (6 bases). Trimming stripped 4 bases from V and 6 bases from J, with 18 bases between. The CDR3 is 15 amino acids. Per the germline V gene, CDR1 is MGHDK and CDR2 is SYGVNS. The CDR3 loop reads CASSADRTSYHGYTF. The CDR3, as DNA: TGTGCCAGCAGTGCCGACAGGACCAGCTATCATGGCTACACCTTC.

The chain links TRBV20-1 to TRBJ1-4, with D hard to call. The CDR3 spans 11 residues. V lost 5 bases and J 7 bases, leaving 8 bases between the germline ends. Germline loops: CDR1 DFQATT, CDR2 SNEGSKA (reference sequence). DNA for the CDR3: TGCAGTGCTGGTTATACTGAAAAACTGTTTTTT. Its protein product is CSAGYTEKLFF.

This rearrangement joins TRBV9 to TRBJ2-3; TRBD2 matches 8 bases. CDR1 is SGDLS and CDR2 is YYNGEE in the germline V gene. The CDR3 is made up of 16 amino acids. The V segment lost 0 bases and the J segment 5 bases; nucleotides outside the gene matches: 8. The CDR3 coding sequence is TGTGCCAGCAGCGTAGGAAGCGGGGGTATAATAGATACGCAGTATTTT. Its protein is CASSVGSGGIIDTQYF.

This clonotype was observed a handful of times. The gene calls are TRBV29-1 and TRBJ1-5; possibly TRBD1 for D (5 bases). The CDR3 spans 13 residues. The V end was cut by 6 bases, the J end by 1 base, with 10 bases between. Germline assignment: CDR1 SQVTM and CDR2 ANQGSEA. The CDR3 DNA reads as TGCAGCGTGTCGGACAAGAGCAATCAGCCCCAGCATTTT. This codes for CSVSDKSNQPQHF. The complete variable domain, with remaining parts taken from reference TRBV29-1 and TRBJ1-5, reads SAVISQKPSRDICQRGTSLTIQCQVDSQVTMMFWYRQQPGQSLTLIATANQGSEATYESGFVIDKFPISRPNLTFSTLTVSNMSPEDSSIYLCSVSDKSNQPQHFGDGTRLSIL.

The genes are TRBV4-1 and TRBJ2-4; D is possibly TRBD1 (5 bases). In germline, CDR1 is MGHRA, CDR2 YSYEKL. The CDR3 has 16 residues. Trimming shortened V by 0 bases and J by 0 bases, and 9 bases separated the two germline ends. The DNA of the CDR3 is TGCGCCAGCAGCCAAGATCCAGGGCTAGCCAAAAACATTCAGTACTTC. Protein: CASSQDPGLAKNIQYF.

The sample holds many counts of this clonotype. The chain couples TRBV12-3 or TRBV12-4 to TRBJ2-5, with 7 bases lining up with TRBD1. V gave up 5 bases and J gave up 7 bases; unmatched junction bases: 7. This CDR3 spans 13 amino acids. The CDR3 loop is CASSATAGGTQYF. The DNA of the CDR3 is TGTGCCAGCAGTGCCACCGCAGGGGGGACCCAGTACTTC.

This clonotype was recorded at least ten times. V usage is TRBV12-3 or TRBV12-4 and J usage is TRBJ2-7; 7 bases are shared with TRBD1. Trimming removed 0 bases from V and 4 bases from J; junction bases left unmatched: 15. CDR3 length equals 18 residues. CDR3 residues: CASSLALRGLGSIYEQYF. CDR3 in DNA: TGTGCCAGCAGTTTAGCGTTAAGGGGGCTGGGGTCAATTTACGAGCAGTACTTC.

This clonotype has a count of ten or more. The chain employs TRBV10-3 and TRBJ2-1; 8 bases fit TRBD1. Trimming removed 0 bases from V and 10 bases from J; junction bases left unmatched: 8. Looked up from germline, CDR1 is ENHRY and CDR2 is SYGVKD. The CDR3 is made up of 15 amino acids. The CDR3 spells CAISESGQEYREQFF. The CDR3 DNA follows: TGTGCCATCAGTGAGTCGGGACAGGAGTATCGAGAGCAGTTCTTC.

The chain combines TRBV5-1 with TRBJ2-1; the match to TRBD2 covers 9 bases. The end of the DNA aligns better with TRBJ2-7, so the J call may be wrong. The CDR3 is made up of 17 amino acids. Germline V gene sequence: CDR1 SGHRS, CDR2 YFSETQ. The CDR3 protein is CASSLGSGGLSYNEQYF. DNA of the CDR3: TGCGCCAGCAGCTTGGGTAGCGGGGGCCTCTCCTACAATGAGCAGTACTTC.

This chain links TRBV29-1 with TRBJ2-7, with 9 nucleotides matching TRBD2. Trimming took 6 bases from V and 7 from J; bases not matched to a gene: 22. The CDR3 is made up of 17 amino acids. Germline V gene data show CDR1 as SQVTM and CDR2 as ANQGSEA. CDR3 loop: CSVRPIAGVLSYNEQYF. CDR3 DNA: TGCAGCGTCCGACCTATAGCGGGGGTCTTGTCCTACAATGAGCAGTACTTC.

This clonotype was counted at least ten times. V is TRBV7-2 and J is TRBJ2-4; possibly TRBD2 for D (7 bases). Germline loops: CDR1 SGHTA, CDR2 FQGNSA. The CDR3 has 15 residues. Trimming took 5 bases from V and 3 from J, leaving 14 bases between them. CDR3 DNA: TGTGCCAGCAGCCCTGGAGGGGGGGACAAAAACATTCAGTACTTC. It specifies CASSPGGGDKNIQYF.

This clonotype showed up just once. One base away lies a much larger clone, so this may be a sequencing read error. This chain connects TRBV20-1 to TRBJ1-2; 7 positions agree with TRBD1. The germline V gene encodes CDR1 DFQATT and CDR2 SNEGSKA (reference sequence). CDR3 length equals 14 residues. Trimming cost V 4 bases and J 6 bases; bases outside gene matches: 11. In nucleotides, the CDR3 is TGCAGTGCTACTCCGACAGGGAAGGGGGATGGCTACACCTTC. This encodes CSATPTGKGDGYTF.

The V gene is TRBV5-1, the J gene TRBJ1-1; D is undetermined. The CDR3 is made up of 14 amino acids. The V gene lost 3 bases and the J gene lost 7 bases, with 16 bases spanning the gap. The germline V gene has CDR1 SGHRS and CDR2 YFSETQ. The chain's CDR3 is CASSSGGTRVEAFF. In DNA, the CDR3 is TGCGCCAGCAGCTCGGGAGGCACACGGGTTGAAGCTTTCTTT.

As regards this clonotype: This may be a read error, as it is one base from a much larger clone. The J gene is TRBJ2-7, the V gene TRBV5-1, with no clear D. This CDR3 comprises 16 residues. Germline loops: CDR1 SGHRS, CDR2 YFSETQ. V was shortened by 0 bases and J by 7 bases, with 20 bases between the two germline ends. The CDR3 spells CASSLGVLVEYNEQYF. CDR3 nucleotide sequence: TGCGCCAGCAGCTTGGGGGTTCTAGTGGAATACAATGAGCAGTACTTC. Together with reference TRBV5-1 and TRBJ2-7, the CDR3 gives the full variable domain: KAGVTQTPRYLIKTRGQQVTLSCSPISGHRSVSWYQQTPGQGLQFLFEYFSETQRNKGNFPGRFSGRQFSNSRSEMNVSTLELGDSALYLCASSLGVLVEYNEQYFGPGTRLTVT.